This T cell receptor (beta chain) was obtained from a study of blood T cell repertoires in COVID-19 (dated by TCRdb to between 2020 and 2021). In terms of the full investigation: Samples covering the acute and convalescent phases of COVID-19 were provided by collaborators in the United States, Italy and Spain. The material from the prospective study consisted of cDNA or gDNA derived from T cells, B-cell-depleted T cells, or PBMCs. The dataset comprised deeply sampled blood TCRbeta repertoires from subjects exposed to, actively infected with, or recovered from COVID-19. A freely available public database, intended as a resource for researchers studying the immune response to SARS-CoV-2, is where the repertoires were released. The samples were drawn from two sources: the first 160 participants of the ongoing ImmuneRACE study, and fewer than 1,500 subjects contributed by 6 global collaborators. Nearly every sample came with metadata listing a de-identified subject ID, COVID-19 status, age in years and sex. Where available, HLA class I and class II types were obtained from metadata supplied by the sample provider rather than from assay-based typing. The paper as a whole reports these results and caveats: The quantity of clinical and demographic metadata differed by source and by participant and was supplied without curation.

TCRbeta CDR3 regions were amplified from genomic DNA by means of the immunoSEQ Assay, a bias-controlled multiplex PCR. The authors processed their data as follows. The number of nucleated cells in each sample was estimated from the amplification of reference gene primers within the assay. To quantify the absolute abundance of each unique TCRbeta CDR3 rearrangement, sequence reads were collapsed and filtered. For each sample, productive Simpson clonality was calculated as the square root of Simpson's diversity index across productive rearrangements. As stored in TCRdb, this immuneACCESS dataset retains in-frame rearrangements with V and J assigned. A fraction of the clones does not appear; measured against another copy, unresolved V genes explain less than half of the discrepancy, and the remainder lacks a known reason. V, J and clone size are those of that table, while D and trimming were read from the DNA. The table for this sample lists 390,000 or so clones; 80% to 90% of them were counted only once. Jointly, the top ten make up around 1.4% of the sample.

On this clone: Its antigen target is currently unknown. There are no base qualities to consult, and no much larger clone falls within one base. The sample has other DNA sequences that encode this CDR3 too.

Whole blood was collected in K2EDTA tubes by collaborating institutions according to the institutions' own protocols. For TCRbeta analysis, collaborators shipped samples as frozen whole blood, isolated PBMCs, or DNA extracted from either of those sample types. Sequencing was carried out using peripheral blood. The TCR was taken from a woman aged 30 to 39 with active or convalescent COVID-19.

Here the CDR3 is given as CASSFLNQPQHF. The bases read TGTGCCAGCAGTTTCCTTAATCAGCCCCAGCATTTT. The rearrangement joined TRBV27 to TRBJ1-5; the D gene assignment is ambiguous. CDR1 and CDR2, per the germline V gene (reference sequence), are MNHEY and SMNVEV. Reading from cysteine to phenylalanine, the CDR3 counts 12 amino acids. CDR3 DNA is the only sequence kept; it has 36 bases, read in frame from the first base. V lost 3 bases and J lost 4 bases; the stretch between them is 4 bases long.